Given below is one TCR beta chain in context. This clonotype is medium-sized (0.01 to 0.1%) in terms of sample share. The antigen this receptor binds is unknown. One base away there is no much larger clone; base qualities are not given. The study was a case-control design nested within a healthcare worker cohort in London, UK, with weekly nasopharyngeal swab PCR tests and blood sampling. Healthcare workers were recruited during the week of the UK lockdown, between 23 and 31 March 2020, and followed weekly for up to roughly 16 weeks. This sample was taken from a study of early T cells in non-severe SARS-CoV-2 infection (dated by TCRdb to about 2021). With respect to the entire study: Because TCR sequencing was done on bulk RNA from unsorted whole blood, the alpha and beta chains could not be paired.

Libraries were built with 5' RACE. This sample was sequenced with a NextSeq 500. The TCR library protocol attached unique molecular identifiers to individual cDNA molecules to correct for sequencing error and PCR bias. Both TCR alpha and beta chains were sequenced, and tight co-correlation was observed between alpha and beta sequence abundances in each sample. Regarding the original processing steps: V gene, J gene and CDR3 annotation of TCR sequences was performed with Decombinator V4. TCRs were defined as expanded if a significant change between any two time points was detected under a Poisson model with p below 0.0001. TCR abundances were normalised to the total number of TCRs sequenced per sample and expressed as counts per million. VDJdb, accessed 1 November 2021, was searched for CMV, EBV and SARS-CoV-2 annotated TCRs, with TCRs annotated for multiple antigens excluded. TCRdb took the public reads, trimmed them with fastp at Q25, ran MiXCR for clone calling and kept in-frame beta chains. When rows share a CDR3 protein, they turn into one entry using the most common DNA and genes. The V and J calls and clone size are TCRdb's, not the authors'. The sample contains 65,000 to 90,000 distinct CDR3 sequences, around 10% of them found a single time. 4% to 5% of the sample goes to the ten largest clones.

Summary of the overall study and its limitations: VDJdb matching was skewed toward anti-spike CD8 responses and likely underestimated virus-specific expansions by missing private and CD4 specificities.

This TCR came from an adult who was a healthcare worker with PCR-confirmed SARS-CoV-2 infection or an uninfected control (not recorded which). The sequenced sample consisted of whole blood.

The CDR3: CASSPGVTEAFF. The nucleotides are TGTGCCAGCTCACCAGGGGTAACTGAAGCTTTCTTT. The chain is encoded by TRBV18 joined to TRBJ1-1, with no confident D gene call. Reading from cysteine to phenylalanine, the CDR3 counts 12 amino acids. CDR3 DNA only is kept here, 36 bases in frame from base 1. V is pared back by 2 bases and J by 5 bases, with 6 bases lying between the germline termini. From the germline V gene, CDR1 is KGHSH and CDR2 is LQKENI.